Following are 13 T cell receptor beta chains from one sample sequenced in a study of cytomegalovirus exposure and HLA in healthy donors. Use of 60 Vbeta and 13 Jbeta primers characterized the PCR. Clones were sequenced by immunoSEQ multiplex PCR, and TCRdb holds only the in-frame ones, with some missing. The table records approximately 100,000 clones, about 85% of them present only once. The sample taken for sequencing was PBMCs. These receptors were obtained from a man aged 35 to 55 in good health and CMV-seropositive.

The chain combines TRBV27 with TRBJ2-1; tentative D call: TRBD1 (6 bases). Between the trimmed V and J ends, which lost 3 bases and 3 bases, there was a span of 12 bases. Germline V gene data show CDR1 as MNHEY and CDR2 as SMNVEV (reference sequence). CDR3 length equals 15 residues. CDR3 in DNA: TGTGCCAGCAGTTTGGGGGCATCCGGCTACAATGAGCAGTTCTTC. Translation: CASSLGASGYNEQFF.

The V and J genes are TRBV6-5 and TRBJ2-7; a possible D gene is TRBD2 (5 bases). Germline V CDR1 and CDR2: MNHEY, SVGAGI. V was pared by 9 bases and J by 0 bases, with 12 bases between. The CDR3 has 13 amino acids. The CDR3 spells CASRPGVSYEQYF. DNA of the CDR3: TGTGCCAGTCGCCCCGGGGTCTCCTACGAGCAGTACTTC.

This chain links TRBV7-8 with TRBJ1-2, with D hard to call. Trimming shortened V by 1 base and J by 4 bases, and 10 bases separated the two germline ends. This CDR3 contains 14 residues. Per the germline V gene, CDR1 is SGHVS and CDR2 is FQNEAQ. DNA for the CDR3: TGTGCCAGCAGCTTAGGAGGAGGGAGCTATGGCTACACCTTC. It encodes CASSLGGGSYGYTF.

The DNA of the CDR3 is TGCAGCGTCCTAGCGGGAGGGCCGCGGCACACCGGGGAGCTGTTTTTT. Translation gives CSVLAGGPRHTGELFF. The rearrangement uses TRBV29-1 and TRBJ2-2; 12 bases line up with TRBD2. V trimming: 6 bases; J trimming: 3 bases; junction bases outside the gene matches: 8. The CDR3 totals 16 residues. Germline-derived CDR1 and CDR2 are SQVTM and ANQGSEA.

The chain links TRBV7-2 to TRBJ2-1; D might be TRBD2 (5 bases). Trimming took off 0 bases at V and 10 bases at J, with 16 bases between the two ends. Per germline, CDR1 SGHTA and CDR2 FQGNSA. CDR3 length equals 15 residues. The chain's CDR3 is CASSLAGDRGREQFF. The CDR3 coding sequence is TGTGCCAGCAGCTTAGCGGGAGACCGGGGAAGAGAGCAGTTCTTC.

The rearrangement joins TRBV28 to TRBJ2-3; perhaps TRBD1 as D (6 bases). CDR3 length: 20 residues. V lost 5 bases and J 0 bases, leaving 27 bases between the germline ends. CDR1 MDHEN and CDR2 SYDVKM come from the germline V gene. The CDR3 nucleotides are TGTGCCAGCAGTGATCCAATTATCCGGGACAAAAGTATTAGCACAGATACGCAGTATTTT. This encodes CASSDPIIRDKSISTDTQYF.

In DNA, the CDR3 is TGTGCCAGTAGTATTGACAGTTCCTACGAGCAGTACTTC. Amino acid sequence: CASSIDSSYEQYF. This chain joins TRBV19 and TRBJ2-7; tentative D call: TRBD1 (5 bases). Trimming took off 3 bases at V and 1 base at J, with 7 bases between the two ends. From germline, CDR1 is LNHDA and CDR2 SQIVND (reference sequence). The CDR3 spans 13 residues.

This chain joins TRBV28 and TRBJ1-1, with 7 bases that match TRBD1. V shed 3 bases and J 0 bases; nucleotides not matched to a gene: 7. The CDR3 loop spans 16 amino acids. CDR1 and CDR2 (germline): MDHEN, SYDVKM. In DNA, the CDR3 is TGTGCCAGCAGTTTTAGACAGGGAGAAGTGAACACTGAAGCTTTCTTT. Protein sequence: CASSFRQGEVNTEAFF.

The chain links TRBV11-2 to TRBJ2-7; D is unresolved. The CDR3 extends over 11 amino acids. With 6 bases removed from V and 6 bases from J, the gap between germline ends came to 9 bases. Looked up from germline, CDR1 is SGHAT and CDR2 is FQNNGV. The CDR3 here is CASRSPGEQYF. The CDR3 DNA is TGTGCCAGCAGGTCCCCGGGCGAGCAGTACTTC.

To note about this clone: A read error may account for a junction end that differs from germline. The chain uses TRBV7-7 and TRBJ2-5; D is undetermined. Germline V gene data show CDR1 as SSHAT and CDR2 as FNYEAQ (reference sequence). This CDR3 contains 12 residues. CDR3 sequence: CASSPVQETQYF. CDR3 bases: TGTGCTAGCAGCCCCGTTCAGGAGACCCAGTACTTC.

The gene calls are TRBV12-2 and TRBJ2-7; the table's D gene call, TRBD1, was not cross checked with the DNA. TRBV12-2 is designated a pseudogene. The CDR3 consists of 19 residues. DNA of the CDR3: TGTGCAAGTCGCTTAGTGTTTACATCGGCGCAGGGGCTAACCTACGAGCAGTACTTC. It codes for CASRLVFTSAQGLTYEQYF.

V usage is TRBV23-1 and J usage is TRBJ2-1; 9 bases match TRBD1. TRBV23-1 is assigned to the ORF class and has an uncertain function. Germline trimming cut 5 bases from V and 5 bases from J; bases unmatched to any gene: 10. The CDR3 contains 16 residues. The CDR3 sequence is CASSLHTGQGDNEQFF. The CDR3 DNA follows: TGCGCCAGCAGTTTACACACGGGACAGGGAGACAATGAGCAGTTCTTC.

The rearrangement uses TRBV28 and TRBJ1-6; D is uncertain. CDR3 size: 14 residues. The V and J ends lost 6 bases and 6 bases respectively, with 12 bases between them. Looked up from germline, CDR1 is MDHEN and CDR2 is SYDVKM. CDR3 sequence: CASRPSQVNSPLHF. The DNA for the CDR3 is TGTGCCAGCAGGCCGTCGCAGGTTAATTCACCCCTCCACTTT.